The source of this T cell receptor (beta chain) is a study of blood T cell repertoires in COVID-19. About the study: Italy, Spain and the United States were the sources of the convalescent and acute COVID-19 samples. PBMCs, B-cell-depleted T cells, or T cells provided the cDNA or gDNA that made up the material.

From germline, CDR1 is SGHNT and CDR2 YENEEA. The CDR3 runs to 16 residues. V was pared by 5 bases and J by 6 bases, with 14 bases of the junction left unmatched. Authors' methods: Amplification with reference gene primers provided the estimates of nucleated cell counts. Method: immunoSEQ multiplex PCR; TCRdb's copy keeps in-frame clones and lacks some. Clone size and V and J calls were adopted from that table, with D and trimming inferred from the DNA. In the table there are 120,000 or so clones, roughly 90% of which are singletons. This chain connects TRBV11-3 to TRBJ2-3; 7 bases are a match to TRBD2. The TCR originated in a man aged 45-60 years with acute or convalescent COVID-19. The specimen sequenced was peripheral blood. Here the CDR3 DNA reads TGTGCCAGCAGCAGGGCGGGAGAGATTGAGGGCGATACGCAGTATTTT. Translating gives CASSRAGEIEGDTQYF.